This T cell receptor (beta chain) was identified during a study of blood T cell repertoires in COVID-19 (dated by TCRdb to 2020 to 2022). For the study in its entirety: Collaborator samples came from the United States, Italy and Spain and covered acute and convalescent phases of COVID-19. The material from the prospective study consisted of cDNA or gDNA derived from T cells, B-cell-depleted T cells, or PBMCs. Subjects who had been exposed to COVID-19, were actively infected with it, or had recovered from it provided the deeply sampled blood TCRbeta repertoires that made up the dataset. The repertoires were made available in a free public database intended to serve as a resource for research on the immune response to SARS-CoV-2. The samples were drawn from two sources: the first 160 participants of the ongoing ImmuneRACE study, and 1,200 or so subjects contributed by 6 global collaborators. Nearly every sample came with metadata listing a de-identified subject ID, COVID-19 status, age in years and sex. HLA class I and class II types, where available, came from metadata supplied by the sample provider rather than from assay-based typing.

The collaborating institutions used their own protocols to collect whole blood in K2EDTA tubes. Collaborator samples were shipped for TCRbeta analysis as frozen whole blood, isolated PBMCs, or DNA extracted from either sample type. Results the study describes overall, beyond this receptor: How much clinical and demographic metadata was included differed by source and by participant, and the metadata was provided uncurated.

Trimming costs V 8 bases and J 2 bases, and their ends lie 19 bases apart. CDR1 and CDR2 are drawn from the germline V gene: SGHTA, FQGTGA. From its cysteine to its phenylalanine, the CDR3 spans 15 amino acids. Here the CDR3 DNA is all that survives: 45 bases in frame from base 1. TCRbeta CDR3 regions were amplified from genomic DNA using the immunoSEQ Assay, a bias-controlled multiplex PCR. The original pipeline was this. The number of nucleated cells in each sample was estimated from the amplification of reference gene primers within the assay. Sequence reads were collapsed and filtered to measure the absolute abundance of every unique TCRbeta CDR3 rearrangement. Productive Simpson clonality was computed per sample as the square root of Simpson's diversity index over productive rearrangements. As stored in TCRdb, this immuneACCESS dataset retains in-frame rearrangements with V and J assigned. A fraction of the clones does not appear; measured against another copy, unresolved V genes explain less than half of the discrepancy, and the remainder lacks a known reason. V, J and clone size reflect that table, while D and trimming were determined from the DNA. For this sample there are under 250,000 clones; roughly 80% appear just once. The top ten hold 2% to 3% of the sample.

Of note for this clone: Its antigen is not yet known. It has no much larger one-base neighbor in the sample; base qualities were not kept.

This sequence was found in a woman aged 70-85 years with active or convalescent COVID-19. The specimen was peripheral blood. The receptor chain draws on TRBV7-3 and TRBJ2-7; the D gene is possibly TRBD2, with 6 bases matching. The nucleotides read TGTGCCAGCGTCTGCGGGCCCAGGGAGGCCTACGAGCAGTACTTC. Translation gives CASVCGPREAYEQYF.